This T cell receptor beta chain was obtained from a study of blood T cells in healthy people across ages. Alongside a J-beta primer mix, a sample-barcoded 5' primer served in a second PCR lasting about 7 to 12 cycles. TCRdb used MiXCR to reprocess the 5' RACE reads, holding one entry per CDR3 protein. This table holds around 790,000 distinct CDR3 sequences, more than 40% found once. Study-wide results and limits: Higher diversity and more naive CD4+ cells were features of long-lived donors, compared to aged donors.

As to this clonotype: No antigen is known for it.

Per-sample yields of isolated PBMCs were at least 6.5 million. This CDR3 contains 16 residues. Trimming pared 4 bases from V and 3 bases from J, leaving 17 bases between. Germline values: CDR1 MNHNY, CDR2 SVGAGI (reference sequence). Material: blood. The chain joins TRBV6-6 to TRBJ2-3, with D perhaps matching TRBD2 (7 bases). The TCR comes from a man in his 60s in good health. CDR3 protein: CASSSRLGGATDTQYF. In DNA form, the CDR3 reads TGTGCCAGCAGTTCCAGGTTAGGGGGGGCTACAGATACGCAGTATTTT.